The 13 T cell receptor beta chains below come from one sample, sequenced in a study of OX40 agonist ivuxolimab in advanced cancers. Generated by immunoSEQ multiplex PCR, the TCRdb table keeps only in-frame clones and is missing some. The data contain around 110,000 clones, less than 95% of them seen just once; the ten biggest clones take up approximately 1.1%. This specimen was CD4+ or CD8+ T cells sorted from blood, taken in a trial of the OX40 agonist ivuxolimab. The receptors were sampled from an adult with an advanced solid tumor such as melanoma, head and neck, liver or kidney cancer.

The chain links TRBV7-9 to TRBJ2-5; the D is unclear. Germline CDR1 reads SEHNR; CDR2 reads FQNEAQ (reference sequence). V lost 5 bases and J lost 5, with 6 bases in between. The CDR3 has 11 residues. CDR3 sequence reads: CASSPGETQYF. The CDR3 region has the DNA TGTGCCAGCAGCCCCGGTGAGACCCAGTACTTC.

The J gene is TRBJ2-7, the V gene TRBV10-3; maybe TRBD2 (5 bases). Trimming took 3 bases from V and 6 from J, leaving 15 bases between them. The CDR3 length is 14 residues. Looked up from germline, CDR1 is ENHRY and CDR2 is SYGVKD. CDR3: CAISEYRRNGEQYF. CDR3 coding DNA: TGTGCCATCAGTGAATATAGGAGGAACGGCGAGCAGTACTTC.

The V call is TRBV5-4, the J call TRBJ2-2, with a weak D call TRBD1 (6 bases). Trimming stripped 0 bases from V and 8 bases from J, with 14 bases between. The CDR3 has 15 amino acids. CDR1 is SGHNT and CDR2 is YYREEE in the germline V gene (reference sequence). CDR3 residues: CASSLALGTPGELFF. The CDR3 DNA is TGTGCCAGCAGCTTGGCCCTGGGGACACCTGGGGAGCTGTTTTTT.

The CDR3 here is CASSRGLAGGRWSPDTQYF. Here the CDR3 DNA reads TGTGCCAGCAGCCGAGGACTAGCGGGAGGGCGTTGGTCTCCAGATACGCAGTATTTT. The chain combines TRBV5-6 with TRBJ2-3; 15 bases fit TRBD2. There are 19 residues in the CDR3. V dropped 4 bases and J dropped 4; count of bases not matched to a gene: 13. The germline gives CDR1 SGHDT, CDR2 YYEEEE.

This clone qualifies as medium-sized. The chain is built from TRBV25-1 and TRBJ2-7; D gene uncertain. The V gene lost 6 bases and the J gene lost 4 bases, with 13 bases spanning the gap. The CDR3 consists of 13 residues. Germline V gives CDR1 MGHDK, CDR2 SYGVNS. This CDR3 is CASRDTTAYEQYF. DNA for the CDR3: TGTGCCAGCAGGGATACAACTGCATACGAGCAGTACTTC.

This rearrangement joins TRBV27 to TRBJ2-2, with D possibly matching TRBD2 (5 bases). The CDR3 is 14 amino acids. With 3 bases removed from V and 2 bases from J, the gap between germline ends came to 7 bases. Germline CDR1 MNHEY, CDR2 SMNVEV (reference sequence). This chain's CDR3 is CASSFRLNTGELFF. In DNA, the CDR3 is TGTGCCAGCAGTTTCCGACTAAACACCGGGGAGCTGTTTTTT.

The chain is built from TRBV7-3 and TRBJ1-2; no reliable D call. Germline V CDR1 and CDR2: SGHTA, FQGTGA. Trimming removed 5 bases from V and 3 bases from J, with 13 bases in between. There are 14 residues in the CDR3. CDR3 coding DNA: TGTGCCAGCAGCCCCTCTGTTGGAGACTATGGCTACACCTTC. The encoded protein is CASSPSVGDYGYTF. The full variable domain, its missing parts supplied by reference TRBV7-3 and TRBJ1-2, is GAGVSQTPSNKVTEKGKYVELRCDPISGHTALYWYRQSLGQGPEFLIYFQGTGAADDSGLPNDRFFAVRPEGSVSTLKIQRTERGDSAVYLCASSPSVGDYGYTFGSGTRLTVV.

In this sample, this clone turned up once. CDR3 sequence reads: CASSLMGSPEDTQYF. The CDR3 region has the DNA TGTGCCAGCTCTCTAATGGGCAGCCCCGAGGATACGCAGTATTTT. The chain combines TRBV6-1 with TRBJ2-3; D is uncertain. V lost 8 bases and J lost 6, with 21 bases in between. The CDR3 runs 15 residues. Germline CDR1 and CDR2: MNHNS and SASEGT.

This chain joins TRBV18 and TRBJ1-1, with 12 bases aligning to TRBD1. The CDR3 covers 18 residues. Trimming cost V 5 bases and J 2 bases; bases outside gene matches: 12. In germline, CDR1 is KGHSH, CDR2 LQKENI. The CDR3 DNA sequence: TGTGCCAGCTCAACAACATCCGGGACAGGGGGCTACAACACTGAAGCTTTCTTT. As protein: CASSTTSGTGGYNTEAFF.

The CDR3 DNA is TGTGCCAGCAGGGGGACAGGGTGGGACACTGAAGCTTTCTTT. Residues: CASRGTGWDTEAFF. The chain joins TRBV2 to TRBJ1-1; 9 nucleotides match TRBD1. Germline V gives CDR1 SNHLY, CDR2 FYNNEI. V lost 6 bases and J lost 3; bases outside the gene matches: 5. CDR3 length equals 14 residues.

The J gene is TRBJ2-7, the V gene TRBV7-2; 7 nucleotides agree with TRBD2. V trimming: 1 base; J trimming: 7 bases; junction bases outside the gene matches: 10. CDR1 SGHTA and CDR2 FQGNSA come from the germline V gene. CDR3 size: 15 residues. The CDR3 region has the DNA TGTGCCAGCAGCTTAGTGGTCGCGGGAGCGGGTGAGCAGTACTTC. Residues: CASSLVVAGAGEQYF.

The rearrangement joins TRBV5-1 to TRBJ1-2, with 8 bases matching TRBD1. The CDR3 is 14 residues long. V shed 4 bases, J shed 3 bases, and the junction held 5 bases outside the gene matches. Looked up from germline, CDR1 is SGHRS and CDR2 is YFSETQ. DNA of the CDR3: TGCGCCAGCAGCCCAGGGGGCCTGGACTATGGCTACACCTTC. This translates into CASSPGGLDYGYTF.

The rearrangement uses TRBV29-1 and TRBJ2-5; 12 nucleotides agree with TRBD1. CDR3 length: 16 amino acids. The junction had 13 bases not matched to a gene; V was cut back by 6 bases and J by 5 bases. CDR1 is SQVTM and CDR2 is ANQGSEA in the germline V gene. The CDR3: CSVSGTGGLVWETQYF. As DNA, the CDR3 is TGCAGCGTCTCCGGGACAGGGGGCTTGGTTTGGGAGACCCAGTACTTC.